Below, 18 T cell receptor beta chains from the same sample are listed, as sequenced in a study of T cell changes during pregnancy in multiple sclerosis. Sequencing was performed with immunoSEQ multiplex PCR; in TCRdb, only in-frame clones are kept and a portion is missing. The sample records about 34,000 clones, less than 95% being singletons. The material was CD8+ T cells from peripheral blood mononuclear cells, obtained in the first trimester of pregnancy. These receptors were obtained from a female donor with multiple sclerosis, enrolled in a pregnancy study.

This clone has only one observation. The V gene is TRBV27, the J gene TRBJ2-5, with 11 bases aligning to TRBD2. V dropped 6 bases and J dropped 4; count of bases not matched to a gene: 13. The germline CDR1 and CDR2 sequences are MNHEY and SMNVEV (reference sequence). The CDR3 has 17 amino acids. DNA of the CDR3: TGTGCCAGCAGCTCCCCCCTAGCGGGAGGCTTAGGAGAGACCCAGTACTTC. It yields the protein CASSSPLAGGLGETQYF.

The CDR3 sequence: CASSLRPRVSLTDTQYF. In nucleotides, the CDR3 is TGTGCCAGCAGTCTTCGGCCGAGGGTTTCCCTCACAGATACGCAGTATTTT. The gene calls are TRBV27 and TRBJ2-3, with D tentatively TRBD2 (5 bases). The V gene lost 5 bases and the J gene lost 2 bases, with 20 bases spanning the gap. This CDR3 has 17 residues. CDR1 is MNHEY and CDR2 is SMNVEV in the germline V gene (reference sequence).

The CDR3 sequence: CASSWDSSTDTQYF. In DNA, the CDR3 is TGTGCCAGCAGCTGGGACAGCAGCACAGATACGCAGTATTTT. This chain links TRBV7-3 with TRBJ2-3, with 7 bases matching TRBD1. CDR3 length: 14 residues. The germline V gene encodes CDR1 SGHTA and CDR2 FQGTGA. Germline trimming cut 4 bases from V and 0 bases from J; bases unmatched to any gene: 1.

J is TRBJ1-1 and V is TRBV5-1; a possible D gene is TRBD1 (5 bases). The V gene's germline CDR1 is SGHRS and CDR2 YFSETQ. V was trimmed by 2 bases and J by 1 base, leaving 9 bases between them. The CDR3 spans 14 residues. CDR3 amino acids: CASSFGTENTEAFF. The CDR3 DNA follows: TGCGCCAGCAGCTTCGGGACTGAGAACACTGAAGCTTTCTTT. Full variable domain (remainder filled in from reference TRBV5-1 and TRBJ1-1): KAGVTQTPRYLIKTRGQQVTLSCSPISGHRSVSWYQQTPGQGLQFLFEYFSETQRNKGNFPGRFSGRQFSNSRSEMNVSTLELGDSALYLCASSFGTENTEAFFGQGTRLTVV.

The V and J genes are TRBV9 and TRBJ2-1; 8 positions agree with TRBD2. CDR1 is SGDLS and CDR2 is YYNGEE in the germline V gene. V gave up 3 bases and J gave up 0 bases; unmatched junction bases: 2. This CDR3 has 15 residues. The CDR3 protein is CASSGSGGSYNEQFF. CDR3 nucleotides: TGTGCCAGCAGCGGAAGCGGGGGCTCCTACAATGAGCAGTTCTTC.

The chain employs TRBV2 and TRBJ2-1; 9 nucleotides line up with TRBD2. CDR1 is SNHLY, CDR2 FYNNEI, per germline. This CDR3 contains 15 residues. With V trimmed by 4 bases and J by 7 bases, 8 bases remained unmatched. CDR3 nucleotide sequence: TGTGCCAGCAGTGGGGTATGGAGCGGGAGGAATGAGCAGTTCTTC. Residues: CASSGVWSGRNEQFF. Looking up the rest from reference TRBV2 and TRBJ2-1 gives the full variable domain: EPEVTQTPSHQVTQMGQEVILRCVPISNHLYFYWYRQILGQKVEFLVSFYNNEISEKSEIFDDQFSVERPDGSNFTLKIRSTKLEDSAMYFCASSGVWSGRNEQFFGPGTRLTVL.

There are a few counts of this clone. The chain joins TRBV27 to TRBJ2-1; 10 positions match TRBD2. Germline CDR1 is MNHEY and CDR2 is SMNVEV (reference sequence). The CDR3 has 14 residues. The junction had 1 base not matched to a gene; V was cut back by 1 base and J by 7 bases. In nucleotides, the CDR3 is TGTGCCAGCAGTTTATTACTAGCGGGAAATGAGCAGTTCTTC. It codes for CASSLLLAGNEQFF.

The gene calls are TRBV5-4 and TRBJ2-1; D is ambiguous. Germline CDR1 and CDR2: SGHNT and YYREEE (reference sequence). There are 15 residues in the CDR3. V shed 0 bases and J shed 9 bases, with 16 bases lying between them. CDR3 protein: CASSLGPAMALEQFF. CDR3 nucleotide sequence: TGTGCCAGCAGCTTGGGTCCAGCGATGGCCCTTGAGCAGTTCTTC.

The chain links TRBV27 to TRBJ2-3; TRBD2 aligns across 8 bases. V lost 5 bases and J lost 2; bases outside the gene matches: 3. Germline V CDR1 and CDR2: MNHEY, SMNVEV (reference sequence). The CDR3 contains 14 residues. The CDR3 DNA reads TGTGCCAGCAGTCATAGCGGGACCACAGATACGCAGTATTTT. This encodes CASSHSGTTDTQYF.

The chain uses TRBV28 and TRBJ1-3, with a weak D call TRBD1 (6 bases). Per the germline V gene, CDR1 is MDHEN and CDR2 is SYDVKM. The CDR3 totals 16 residues. Trimming stripped 4 bases from V and 0 bases from J, with 13 bases between. The CDR3: CASSSPDRSSGNTIYF. The CDR3 DNA reads TGTGCCAGCAGTTCCCCAGACAGGAGCTCTGGAAACACCATATATTTT.

V gene TRBV13 combines with J gene TRBJ2-7; 9 bases are a match to TRBD1. The CDR3 consists of 14 residues. The germline V gene has CDR1 PRHDT and CDR2 FYEKMQ (reference sequence). V lost 4 bases, J lost 7 bases, and 8 bases stayed unmatched. In nucleotides, the CDR3 is TGTGCCAGCAGCTCCCGGGACAGGGCTGGGGAGCAGTACTTC. The encoded protein is CASSSRDRAGEQYF.

The V and J genes are TRBV4-1 and TRBJ2-3; 9 bases are shared with TRBD2. Germline V gene data show CDR1 as MGHRA and CDR2 as YSYEKL. The V and J ends lost 0 bases and 1 base, in that order; junction bases with no gene match: 2. The CDR3 sequence is 16 residues long. In nucleotides, the CDR3 is TGCGCCAGCAGCCAAGAGGTAGCGGGAGGCACAGATACGCAGTATTTT. It is translated as CASSQEVAGGTDTQYF.

This clone showed up just once. V usage is TRBV19 and J usage is TRBJ1-1; no firm D call. In germline, CDR1 is LNHDA, CDR2 SQIVND (reference sequence). The CDR3 length is 14 residues. Deletions cut 0 bases from V and 3 bases from J, with 8 bases between. CDR3 nucleotides: TGTGCCAGTAGTATAGATGGTGCGTACACTGAAGCTTTCTTT. Translated, it gives CASSIDGAYTEAFF.

This sequence joins TRBV19 and TRBJ1-1; 7 bases line up with TRBD1. CDR3 size: 13 residues. With 4 bases clipped from V and 4 bases from J, the junction kept 3 bases outside the gene matches. CDR1 is LNHDA and CDR2 is SQIVND in the germline V gene (reference sequence). CDR3 coding DNA: TGTGCCAGTAGTACAGGGGGGAGCACTGAAGCTTTCTTT. Protein: CASSTGGSTEAFF.

The chain is built from TRBV20-1 and TRBJ2-1; D gene ambiguous. V was shortened by 0 bases and J by 9 bases, with 6 bases between the two germline ends. CDR1 and CDR2 (germline): DFQATT, SNEGSKA (reference sequence). This CDR3 contains 11 residues. The DNA for the CDR3 is TGCAGTGCTAGAGAGAGCACTGAGCAGTTCTTC. It codes for CSARESTEQFF.

The chain is built from TRBV5-1 and TRBJ2-7; a weak D match, TRBD2 (6 bases). Trimming cost V 2 bases and J 2 bases, with 17 bases left between them. The germline CDR1 and CDR2 sequences are SGHRS and YFSETQ. The CDR3 runs to 16 residues. In DNA, the CDR3 is TGCGCCAGCAGCTTCCGATCCGGGACTCGACCCTACGAGCAGTACTTC. As protein: CASSFRSGTRPYEQYF.

As to this clone: The same CDR3 arises from other DNA sequences in this sample as well. This chain joins TRBV5-1 and TRBJ2-7, with 7 bases that match TRBD1. This CDR3 contains 14 residues. The germline CDR1 and CDR2 sequences are SGHRS and YFSETQ. V was clipped by 4 bases and J by 1 base; unmatched bases: 5. Here the CDR3 reads CASSLTQGSYEQYF. In DNA, the CDR3 is TGCGCCAGCAGCCTAACACAGGGGTCCTACGAGCAGTACTTC.

The CDR3 sequence is CALEAVDRAYQETQYF. In DNA form, the CDR3 reads TGTGCCCTGGAGGCAGTGGACAGGGCGTACCAAGAGACCCAGTACTTC. The chain carries TRBV2 and TRBJ2-5; 8 nucleotides line up with TRBD1. There are 16 residues in the CDR3. Trimming at V came to 11 bases and at J to 0 bases, leaving 14 bases not matched to a gene. CDR1 is SNHLY, CDR2 FYNNEI, per germline.